This is a list of T cell receptor beta chains from one sample in a study of human T cells and chemical hapten exposure. TCRdb re-called the RACE reads through MiXCR, storing one row per CDR3 protein. In the table there are 90,000 to 110,000 distinct CDR3 sequences, under 35% of which are singletons. The sample in question was whole blood, obtained in connection with sensitization to the hapten diphenylcyclopropenone (DPC). Receptors originate from a middle-aged man with alopecia areata. Some clones in this sample may be carry-over from other donors' samples. The CDR3 runs from the conserved cysteine through the conserved F or W. A D gene is named only where the DNA matches it firmly. Rows may omit the clone size; those that give it use once, few, many or a size class.

clone_size	v_call	j_call	d_call	cdr3_aa	cdr3_nt
NA	TRBV25-1	TRBJ2-7	NA	CASSERVIISVLRSYEQYF	TGTGCCAGCAGTGAAAGGGTTATTATTAGCGTTCTTAGGTCCTACGAGCAGTACTTC
NA	TRBV30	TRBJ2-7	NA	CAWSPQPSYEQYF	TGTGCCTGGAGCCCTCAACCTAGTTACGAGCAGTACTTC
many	TRBV2	TRBJ2-5	NA	CASSPTLALETQYF	TGTGCCAGCAGCCCGACGCTAGCGTTGGAGACCCAGTACTTC
NA	TRBV5-6	TRBJ1-2	NA	CASSFGVPTQGYTF	TGTGCCAGCAGCTTCGGGGTCCCCACCCAGGGCTACACCTTC
NA	TRBV4-3	TRBJ2-5	TRBD1	CASSQGDRAEQETQYF	TGCGCCAGCAGCCAAGGGGACAGGGCCGAGCAGGAGACCCAGTACTTC
NA	TRBV5-1	TRBJ2-3	NA	CASSLESGGATDTQYF	TGCGCCAGCAGCTTGGAAAGCGGAGGGGCCACAGATACGCAGTATTTT
NA	TRBV27	TRBJ2-1	TRBD2	CATTPGGTLIGEQFF	TGTGCCACCACACCGGGAGGGACACTTATAGGGGAGCAGTTCTTC
NA	TRBV7-9	TRBJ2-5	TRBD2	CASSLRIAGGRETQYF	TGTGCCAGCAGCTTAAGGATAGCGGGAGGGCGAGAGACCCAGTACTTC
NA	TRBV7-9	TRBJ2-7	TRBD2	CASSLVSGRAYEQYF	TGTGCCAGCAGCTTAGTATCCGGGAGGGCCTACGAGCAGTACTTC
NA	TRBV5-1	TRBJ2-1	NA	CASSLQRAGGQFF	TGCGCCAGCAGCTTACAGCGGGCCGGGGGGCAGTTCTTC
NA	TRBV28	TRBJ2-7	NA	CASSSVGDTAYEQYF	TGTGCCAGCAGTTCTGTGGGGGACACGGCCTACGAGCAGTACTTC
NA	TRBV27	TRBJ1-1	NA	CASIASGATEAFF	TGTGCCAGCATTGCTTCAGGGGCCACTGAAGCTTTCTTT
NA	TRBV29-1	TRBJ1-1	NA	CSVERGNREAFF	TGCAGCGTTGAAAGGGGGAATAGAGAAGCTTTCTTT
NA	TRBV14	TRBJ2-7	NA	CASSQVGREGYEQYF	TGTGCCAGCAGCCAAGTAGGACGGGAAGGATACGAGCAGTACTTC
few	TRBV4-3	TRBJ1-2	TRBD1	CASSQDPRGQGASGYTF	TGCGCCAGCAGCCAAGATCCGAGGGGACAGGGGGCGAGTGGCTACACCTTC
NA	TRBV20-1	TRBJ2-1	NA	CSAAGTSYEQFF	TGCAGTGCTGCGGGGACGAGCTATGAGCAGTTCTTC
few	TRBV6-2/TRBV6-3	TRBJ2-1	TRBD2	CASSGTSGESSYNEQFF	TGTGCCAGCAGCGGGACTAGCGGGGAAAGCTCCTACAATGAGCAGTTCTTC
NA	TRBV5-5	TRBJ2-1	NA	CASSRLPNEQFF	TGTGCCAGCAGCCGATTGCCCAATGAGCAGTTCTTC
NA	TRBV6-5	TRBJ1-4	TRBD1	CATRKIHGTGAEKLFF	TGTGCCACCAGGAAGATACACGGGACAGGGGCTGAAAAACTGTTTTTT
once	TRBV6-2/TRBV6-3	TRBJ1-1	TRBD1	CASSSPSVGTANTEAFF	TGTGCCAGCAGTTCCCCCTCGGTCGGGACAGCCAACACTGAAGCTTTCTTT
NA	TRBV20-1	TRBJ2-1	NA	CSAQTWSPYNEQFF	TGCAGTGCTCAGACTTGGAGCCCCTACAATGAGCAGTTCTTC
few	TRBV19	TRBJ2-5	NA	CASSISRGGVGETQYF	TGTGCCAGTAGTATATCACGCGGCGGGGTCGGAGAGACCCAGTACTTC
NA	TRBV6-1	TRBJ1-6	NA	CASSEGNSPLHF	TGTGCCAGCAGTGAGGGTAATTCACCCCTCCACTTT
few	TRBV12-3/TRBV12-4	TRBJ1-1	NA	CASSLAGLNTEAFF	TGTGCCAGCAGTTTAGCAGGGTTGAACACTGAAGCTTTCTTT
NA	TRBV27	TRBJ2-1	TRBD2	CASKGSGSSYNEQFF	TGTGCCAGCAAGGGTAGCGGGAGCTCCTACAATGAGCAGTTCTTC
few	TRBV6-5	TRBJ2-3	TRBD2	CASSNGLAGTDTQYF	TGTGCCAGCAGTAATGGACTAGCGGGAACGGATACGCAGTATTTT
few	TRBV3-1	TRBJ2-2	TRBD1	CASSHNIGQGGSGELFF	TGTGCCAGCAGCCATAATATCGGACAGGGGGGGTCCGGGGAGCTGTTTTTT
few	TRBV6-2/TRBV6-3	TRBJ2-4	NA	CASRPTGFRNIQYF	TGTGCCAGCAGGCCCACAGGGTTCAGAAACATTCAGTACTTC